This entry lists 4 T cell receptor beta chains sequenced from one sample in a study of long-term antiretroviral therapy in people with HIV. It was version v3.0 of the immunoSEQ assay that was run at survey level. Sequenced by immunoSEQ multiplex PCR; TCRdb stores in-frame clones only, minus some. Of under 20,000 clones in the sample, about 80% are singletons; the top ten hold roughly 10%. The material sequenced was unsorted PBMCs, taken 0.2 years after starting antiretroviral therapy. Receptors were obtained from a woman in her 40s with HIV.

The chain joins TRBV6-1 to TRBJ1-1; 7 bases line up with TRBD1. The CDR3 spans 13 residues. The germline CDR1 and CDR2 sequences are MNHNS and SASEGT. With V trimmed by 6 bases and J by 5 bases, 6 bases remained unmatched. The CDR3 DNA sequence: TGTGCCAGCAGGGACCGGGACAGAACTGAAGCTTTCTTT. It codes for CASRDRDRTEAFF.

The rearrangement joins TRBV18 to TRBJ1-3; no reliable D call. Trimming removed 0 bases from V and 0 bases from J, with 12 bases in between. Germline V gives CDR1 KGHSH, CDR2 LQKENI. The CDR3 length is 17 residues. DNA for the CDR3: TGTGCCAGCTCACCACCCGACGCGTTAGTCTCTGGAAACACCATATATTTT. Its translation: CASSPPDALVSGNTIYF.

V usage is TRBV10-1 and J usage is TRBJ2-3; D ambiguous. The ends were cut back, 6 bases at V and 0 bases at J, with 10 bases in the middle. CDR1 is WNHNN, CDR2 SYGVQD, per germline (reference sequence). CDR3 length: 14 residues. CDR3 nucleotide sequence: TGCGCCAGCAGCTTAGGACGTAGCACAGATACGCAGTATTTT. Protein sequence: CASSLGRSTDTQYF.

The CDR3, as DNA: TGTGCCAGCAGCCAACCCGGGATAGGAAACTATGGCTACACCTTC. Its protein product is CASSQPGIGNYGYTF. The V call is TRBV4-2, the J call TRBJ1-2; D remains unclear. The CDR3 runs to 15 residues. The V gene lost 2 bases and the J gene lost 2 bases, with 12 bases spanning the gap. Germline CDR1 LGHNA, CDR2 YNFKEQ.